This record looks at one T cell receptor (beta chain) sequence and its context. Libraries were prepared by immunoSEQ multiplex PCR; TCRdb keeps only in-frame clonotypes and omits some of them. Of approximately 730,000 clones listed, 70% to 90% are singletons. These data are taken from a study of shared T cell receptors in the human thymus. The CDR3 is made up of 14 amino acids. V was shortened by 7 bases and J by 4 bases, with 16 bases between the two germline ends. From germline, CDR1 is SNHLY and CDR2 FYNNEI. The same data also contributed to another study, on human thymus T cells. As reported in that work: Thymus pieces cut out during corrective heart surgery were the tissue that was used. In unrelated individuals, thymic repertoires overlapped highly, according to related research.

The chain joins TRBV2 to TRBJ1-2; the D gene is possibly TRBD1 (6 bases). Sequencing used thymocytes. This TCR derives from a girl under two years old with a congenital heart defect. In DNA, the CDR3 is TGTGCCAGCAACACAGGGTTTTCGGGCTATGGCTACACCTTC. Residues: CASNTGFSGYGYTF. Combining the CDR3 with reference TRBV2 and TRBJ1-2 gives the whole variable domain EPEVTQTPSHQVTQMGQEVILRCVPISNHLYFYWYRQILGQKVEFLVSFYNNEISEKSEIFDDQFSVERPDGSNFTLKIRSTKLEDSAMYFCASNTGFSGYGYTFGSGTRLTVV.